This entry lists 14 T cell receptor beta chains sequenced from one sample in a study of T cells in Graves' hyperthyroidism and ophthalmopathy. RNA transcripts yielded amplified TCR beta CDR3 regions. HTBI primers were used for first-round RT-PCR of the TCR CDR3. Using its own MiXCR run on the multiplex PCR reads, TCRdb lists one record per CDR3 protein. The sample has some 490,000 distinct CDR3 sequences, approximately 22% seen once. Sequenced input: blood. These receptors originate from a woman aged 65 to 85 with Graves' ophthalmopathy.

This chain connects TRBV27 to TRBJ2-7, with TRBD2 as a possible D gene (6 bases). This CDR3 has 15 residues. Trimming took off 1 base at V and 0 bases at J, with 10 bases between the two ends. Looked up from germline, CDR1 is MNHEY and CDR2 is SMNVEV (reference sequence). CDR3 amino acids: CASSLFGRGSYEQYF. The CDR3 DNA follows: TGTGCCAGCAGTTTATTCGGGCGGGGCTCCTACGAGCAGTACTTC.

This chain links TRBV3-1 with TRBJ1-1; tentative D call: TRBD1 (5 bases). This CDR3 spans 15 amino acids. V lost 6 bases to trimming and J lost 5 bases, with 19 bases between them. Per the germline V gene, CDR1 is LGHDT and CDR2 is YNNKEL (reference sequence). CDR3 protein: CASRGTRARVTEAFF. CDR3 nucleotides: TGTGCCAGCAGGGGGACGAGGGCGCGGGTAACTGAAGCTTTCTTT.

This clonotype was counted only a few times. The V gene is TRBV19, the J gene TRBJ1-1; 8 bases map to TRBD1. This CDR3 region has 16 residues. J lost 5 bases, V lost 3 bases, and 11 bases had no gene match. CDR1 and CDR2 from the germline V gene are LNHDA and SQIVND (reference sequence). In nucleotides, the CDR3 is TGTGCCAGTAGTATTTCCCCTCAGGGGGCGGTTACTGAAGCTTTCTTT. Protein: CASSISPQGAVTEAFF.

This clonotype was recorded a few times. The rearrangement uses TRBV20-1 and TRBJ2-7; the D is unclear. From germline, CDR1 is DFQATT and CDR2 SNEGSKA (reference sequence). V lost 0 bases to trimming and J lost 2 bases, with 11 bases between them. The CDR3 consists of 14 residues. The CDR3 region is CSARDPSTAYEQYF. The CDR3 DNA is TGCAGTGCTAGAGATCCCAGTACGGCCTACGAGCAGTACTTC.

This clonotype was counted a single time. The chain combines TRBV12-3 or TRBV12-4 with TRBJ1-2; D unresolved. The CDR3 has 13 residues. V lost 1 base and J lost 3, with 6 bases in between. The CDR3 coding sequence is TGTGCCAGCAGTTTAGACAGATACTATGGCTACACCTTC. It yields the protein CASSLDRYYGYTF.

The CDR3 nucleotides are TGCAGTGCTTATCTAGCGGGAGGGTCCTACGAGCAGTACTTC. Translated, it gives CSAYLAGGSYEQYF. J is TRBJ2-7 and V is TRBV20-1, with 12 bases lining up with TRBD2. The CDR3 runs to 14 residues. J gave up 1 base and V 5 bases, and 3 bases lay outside the gene matches. Germline lookup yields CDR1 DFQATT and CDR2 SNEGSKA (reference sequence).

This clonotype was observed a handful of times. DNA for the CDR3: TGTGCCAGCAGCCAGGCAAAATTTGAAGCTTTCTTT. The encoded protein is CASSQAKFEAFF. J is TRBJ1-1 and V is TRBV3-1; no reliable D call. With 3 bases removed from V and 7 bases from J, the gap between germline ends came to 9 bases. CDR3 length: 12 amino acids. Germline CDR1 is LGHDT and CDR2 is YNNKEL (reference sequence). Supplemented by reference TRBV3-1 and TRBJ1-1, the full variable domain reads DTAVSQTPKYLVTQMGNDKSIKCEQNLGHDTMYWYKQDSKKFLKIMFSYNNKELIINETVPNRFSPKSPDKAHLNLHINSLELGDSAVYFCASSQAKFEAFFGQGTRLTVV.

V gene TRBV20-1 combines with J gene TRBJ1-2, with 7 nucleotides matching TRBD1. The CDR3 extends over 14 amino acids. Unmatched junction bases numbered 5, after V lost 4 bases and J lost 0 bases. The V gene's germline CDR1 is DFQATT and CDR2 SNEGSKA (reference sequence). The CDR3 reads CSATPGQPNYGYTF. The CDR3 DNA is TGCAGTGCTACCCCGGGACAGCCTAACTATGGCTACACCTTC.

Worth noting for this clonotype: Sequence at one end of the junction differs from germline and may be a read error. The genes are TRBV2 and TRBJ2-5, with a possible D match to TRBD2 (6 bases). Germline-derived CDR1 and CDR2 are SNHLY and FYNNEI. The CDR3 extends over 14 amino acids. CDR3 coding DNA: TGTGCCAGCACAAACAATCGAGAAGGGACTCCTCGCGACTTC. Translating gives CASTNNREGTPRDF.

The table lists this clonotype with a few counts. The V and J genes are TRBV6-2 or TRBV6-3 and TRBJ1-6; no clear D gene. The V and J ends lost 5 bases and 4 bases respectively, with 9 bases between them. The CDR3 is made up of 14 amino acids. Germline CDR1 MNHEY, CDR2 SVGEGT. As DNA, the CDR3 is TGTGCCAGCAGTCCCCCTGGGTATAATTCACCCCTCCACTTT. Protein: CASSPPGYNSPLHF.

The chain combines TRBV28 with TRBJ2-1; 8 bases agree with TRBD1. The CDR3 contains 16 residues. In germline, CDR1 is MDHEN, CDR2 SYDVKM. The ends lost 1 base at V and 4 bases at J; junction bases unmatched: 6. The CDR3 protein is CASSLFYGQGYNEQFF. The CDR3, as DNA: TGTGCCAGCAGTTTATTCTATGGACAGGGATACAATGAGCAGTTCTTC.

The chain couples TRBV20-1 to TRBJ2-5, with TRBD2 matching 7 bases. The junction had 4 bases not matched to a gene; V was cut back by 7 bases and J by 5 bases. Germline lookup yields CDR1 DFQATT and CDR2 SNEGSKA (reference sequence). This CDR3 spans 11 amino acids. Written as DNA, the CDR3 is TGCAGTGGGGGCGGGAGTGAGACCCAGTACTTC. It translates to CSGGGSETQYF.

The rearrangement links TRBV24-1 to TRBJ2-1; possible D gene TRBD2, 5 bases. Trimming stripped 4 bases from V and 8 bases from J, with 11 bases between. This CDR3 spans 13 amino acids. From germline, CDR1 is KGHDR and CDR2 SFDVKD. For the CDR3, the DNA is TGTGCCACCAGTGACCCCACTAGAGATGAGCAGTTCTTC. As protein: CATSDPTRDEQFF.

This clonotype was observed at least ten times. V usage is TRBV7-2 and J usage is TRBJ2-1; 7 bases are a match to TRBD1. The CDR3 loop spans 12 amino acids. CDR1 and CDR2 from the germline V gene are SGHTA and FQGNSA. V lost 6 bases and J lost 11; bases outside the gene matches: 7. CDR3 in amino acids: CASSPQGYKQFF. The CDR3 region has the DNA TGTGCCAGCAGTCCACAGGGGTATAAGCAGTTCTTC. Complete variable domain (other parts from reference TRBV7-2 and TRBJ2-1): GAGVSQSPSNKVTEKGKDVELRCDPISGHTALYWYRQSLGQGLEFLIYFQGNSAPDKSGLPSDRFSAERTGGSVSTLTIQRTQQEDSAVYLCASSPQGYKQFFGPGTRLTVL.